The clone carrying this T cell receptor beta chain was seen repeatedly, ten times or more. The record originates from a study of human T cells and chemical hapten exposure. Specified time point: patch test 1, 2 weeks after DPC sensitization. Sample treatment: therapeutic diphenylcyclopropenone sensitization with weekly scalp DPC. Each donor was an alopecia patient between 18 and 70 years of age who qualified for DPC. This CDR3 contains 18 residues. Germline V gives CDR1 MDHEN, CDR2 SYDVKM. J gave up 0 bases and V 2 bases, and 9 bases lay outside the gene matches. TCRdb reprocessed the RACE reads via MiXCR and lists one record per CDR3 protein. The sample includes under 450,000 distinct CDR3 sequences, around 5% of them seen just once.

This chain joins TRBV28 and TRBJ2-1, with 8 positions matching TRBD2. The material was whole blood, obtained in connection with sensitization to the hapten diphenylcyclopropenone (DPC). The sequence was obtained from a woman aged 45-65 years with alopecia areata. Some clones in this sample may be carry-over from other donors' samples. The CDR3 nucleotides read TGTGCCAGCAGTTTAGAACTAGCGGTTTCCCGCTCCTACAATGAGCAGTTCTTC. It yields the protein CASSLELAVSRSYNEQFF.